Listed here are 5 T cell receptor beta chains from one sample, sequenced in a study of shared clonotypes between healthy human individuals (dated by TCRdb to the early 2020s). The library was made by the immunoSEQ multiplex PCR assay. Entries here come from immuneACCESS through TCRdb and include only in-frame sequences with V and J called. Some clones fail to appear in such tables; in the studies checked, an unresolved V gene covers under half of the shortfall, and the cause of the remainder is unknown. The sample table holds about 2.5 million clones, of which approximately 90% were seen once. The top ten hold approximately 0.4% of the sample. Sample: naive CD4+ T cells from PBMCs. The cell subset or site label on this specimen signifies: CD45RA+ positively selected. The receptors were sampled from a man aged 18-30 years in good health. Some clones in this sample may be carry-over from other donors' samples.

The chain joins TRBV2 to TRBJ2-5, with D tentatively TRBD1 or TRBD2 (5 bases each). V lost 7 bases to trimming and J lost 7 bases, with 16 bases between them. This CDR3 contains 13 residues. Germline CDR1 is SNHLY and CDR2 is FYNNEI. As DNA, the CDR3 is TGTGCCAGCATACCGGGACCCCGGGGGACCCAGTACTTC. Protein: CASIPGPRGTQYF.

The rearrangement links TRBV6-4 to TRBJ2-2; maybe TRBD1 (6 bases). This CDR3 has 16 residues. Germline-derived CDR1 and CDR2 are MRHNA and SNTAGT. V was cut by 0 bases and J by 3 bases, with 11 bases left in between. This chain's CDR3 is CASSDSTGGHTGELFF. The CDR3 bases are TGTGCCAGCAGTGACTCGACTGGGGGCCACACCGGGGAGCTGTTTTTT.

This rearrangement joins TRBV23-1 to TRBJ2-7; D remains ambiguous. TRBV23-1 is given ORF status, its function remaining uncertain. Trimming left V 3 bases short and J 7 bases short, with 22 bases between. There are 16 residues in the CDR3. The CDR3 reads CASSHATRPVGREQYF. CDR3 nucleotide sequence: TGCGCCAGCAGTCACGCAACGAGACCAGTCGGTCGGGAGCAGTACTTC.

Only one count was recorded for this clone. This same CDR3 is encoded by further DNA sequences in the sample. The V gene is TRBV5-1, the J gene TRBJ2-1; no reliable D call. In germline, CDR1 is SGHRS, CDR2 YFSETQ. The V and J ends lost 0 bases and 4 bases respectively, with 5 bases between them. The CDR3 length is 13 residues. CDR3 in amino acids: CASSLGPYNEQFF. CDR3 coding DNA: TGCGCCAGCAGCTTGGGCCCGTACAATGAGCAGTTCTTC.

The chain recombines TRBV7-6 with TRBJ1-3, with 7 bases that match TRBD1. With V trimmed by 5 bases and J by 4 bases, 5 bases remained unmatched. This CDR3 has 14 residues. Germline V gene sequence: CDR1 SGHVS, CDR2 FNYEAQ. DNA for the CDR3: TGTGCCAGCAGCAAGAGGGACAGCGGAAACACCATATATTTT. This encodes CASSKRDSGNTIYF. The complete variable domain, with remaining parts taken from reference TRBV7-6 and TRBJ1-3, reads GAGVSQSPRYKVTKRGQDVALRCDPISGHVSLYWYRQALGQGPEFLTYFNYEAQQDKSGLPNDRFSAERPEGSISTLTIQRTEQRDSAMYRCASSKRDSGNTIYFGEGSWLTVV.